This record concerns one TCR beta chain sequence. The data were obtained in a study of T cell changes during pregnancy in multiple sclerosis. TCRdb's copy holds only in-frame clones and misses some; the assay was immunoSEQ multiplex PCR. Of some 60,000 clones listed, roughly 93% are singletons. Germline V gives CDR1 SGHRS, CDR2 YFSETQ. V was pared by 1 base and J by 3 bases, with 4 bases between. CDR3 size: 12 residues. The sample consisted of CD4+ T cells from peripheral blood mononuclear cells, taken before pregnancy. The chain uses TRBV5-1 and TRBJ2-5; D is unresolved. This clonotype was sampled from a female donor with multiple sclerosis, enrolled in a pregnancy study. CDR3 protein: CASSLPKETQYF. DNA of the CDR3: TGCGCCAGCAGCTTGCCAAAAGAGACCCAGTACTTC. Variable domain in full (rest from reference TRBV5-1 and TRBJ2-5): KAGVTQTPRYLIKTRGQQVTLSCSPISGHRSVSWYQQTPGQGLQFLFEYFSETQRNKGNFPGRFSGRQFSNSRSEMNVSTLELGDSALYLCASSLPKETQYFGPGTRLLVL.